This T cell receptor beta chain was retrieved from a study of T cell responses to AZD1222 COVID-19 vaccine. Study-level points and caveats: With two AZD1222 doses given, Spike-specific TCR breadth and depth both rose.

Comments on this clone: The antigen is undetermined.

Assay used: immunoSEQ multiplex PCR; TCRdb lists only in-frame clones, some missing. The sample carries around 88,000 clones, about 86% recorded once. CDR3 length: 16 amino acids. Germline V gene sequence: CDR1 LGHDT, CDR2 YNNKEL (reference sequence). Trimming left V 0 bases short and J 2 bases short, with 12 bases between. The sample here was peripheral blood, taken on day 0 of AZD1222 vaccination. The chain couples TRBV3-1 (or the pseudogene TRBV3-2) to TRBJ2-3; TRBD1 is a possible D gene (5 bases). This clonotype originated in an adult in good health. The CDR3 DNA sequence: TGTGCCAGCAGCCAAGATTGGGGCGGAACCACAGATACGCAGTATTTT. As protein: CASSQDWGGTTDTQYF.